This T cell receptor beta chain was obtained from a study of control samples from healthy donors and cancer patients. V dropped 4 bases and J dropped 7 bases, with 13 bases sitting between them. CDR1 is MGHRA, CDR2 YSYEKL, per germline. There are 14 residues in the CDR3. Generated by immunoSEQ multiplex PCR, the TCRdb table keeps only in-frame clones and is missing some. The sample consists of 90,000 to 100,000 clones, just over 90% of them appearing once. V gene TRBV4-1 combines with J gene TRBJ1-4; D remains unclear. Sequencing was done on a sample of blood. The source is a woman aged 18 to 35 in good health. The CDR3, as DNA: TGCGCCAGCAGCCGACCTCGGAGTACTGAAAAACTGTTTTTT. Its protein product is CASSRPRSTEKLFF.